The 10 T cell receptor beta chains given below trace back to one sample, sequenced in a study of cytomegalovirus exposure and HLA in healthy donors. Vbeta (60) and Jbeta (13) primers were used in the PCR. Sequencing used immunoSEQ multiplex PCR; TCRdb keeps in-frame clones, though not all of them. Altogether about 100,000 clones are present, approximately 85% being singletons, with the ten largest covering 3% to 4%. Sequencing was done on a sample of PBMCs. These receptors came from a man aged 30 to 45 in good health and CMV-seronegative.

The chain links TRBV4-1 to TRBJ2-2, with 9 bases matching TRBD2. V gave up 0 bases and J gave up 6 bases; unmatched junction bases: 8. Per the germline V gene, CDR1 is MGHRA and CDR2 is YSYEKL. The CDR3 length is 17 residues. For the CDR3, the DNA is TGCGCCAGCAGCCAAGATCATCTAGCGGGACTTCCCGGGGAGCTGTTTTTT. Amino acid sequence: CASSQDHLAGLPGELFF.

The chain links TRBV4-1 to TRBJ1-1, with a tentative D call TRBD1 (5 bases). Trimming removed 1 base at V and 1 base at J, with 13 bases between. Germline-derived CDR1 and CDR2 are MGHRA and YSYEKL. This CDR3 has 16 amino acids. The CDR3: CASSQGLGQQNTEAFF. DNA for the CDR3: TGCGCCAGCAGCCAAGGTTTGGGGCAGCAGAACACTGAAGCTTTCTTT.

The CDR3 nucleotides are TGTGCCAGCAGCTTAAAGAGACAGGGCTCCTACGAGCAGTACTTC. Residues: CASSLKRQGSYEQYF. The chain has TRBV7-2 and TRBJ2-7; 7 bases map to TRBD1. CDR3 length: 15 amino acids. Germline values: CDR1 SGHTA, CDR2 FQGNSA. V lost 2 bases, J lost 0 bases, and 4 bases stayed unmatched. The entire variable domain, with the rest obtained from reference TRBV7-2 and TRBJ2-7, is as follows: GAGVSQSPSNKVTEKGKDVELRCDPISGHTALYWYRQSLGQGLEFLIYFQGNSAPDKSGLPSDRFSAERTGGSVSTLTIQRTQQEDSAVYLCASSLKRQGSYEQYFGPGTRLTVT.

In its sample, this clone was seen once. One junction end does not reproduce the germline sequence, and a read error may be involved. The rearrangement uses TRBV27 and TRBJ1-5, with 9 bases lining up with TRBD1. The CDR3 runs 15 residues. Germline-derived CDR1 and CDR2 are MNHEY and SMNVEV (reference sequence). CDR3 protein: CASNLWGQGLQPQHF. In nucleotides, the CDR3 is TGTGCCAGCAATTTATGGGGACAGGGTCTTCAGCCCCAGCATTTT.

This chain links TRBV7-9 with TRBJ1-1, with D possibly being TRBD1 (6 bases). V lost 5 bases, J lost 10 bases, and 23 bases lay in between. Germline loops: CDR1 SEHNR, CDR2 FQNEAQ (reference sequence). CDR3 length equals 15 residues. CDR3 loop: CASSADRPPGAGAFF. DNA of the CDR3: TGTGCCAGCAGCGCCGACAGGCCACCCGGGGCTGGAGCTTTCTTT.

The chain joins TRBV6-5 to TRBJ2-4, with a possible D match to TRBD1 (6 bases). The germline V gene has CDR1 MNHEY and CDR2 SVGAGI. This CDR3 spans 15 amino acids. V lost 2 bases and J 7 bases, leaving 15 bases between the germline ends. The CDR3 DNA reads TGTGCCAGCAGTTACGGGGCAGGGGCTCGTAACATTCAGTACTTC. Amino acid sequence: CASSYGAGARNIQYF.

The chain has TRBV6-6 and TRBJ2-2, with a possible D match to TRBD2 (5 bases). V was cut by 2 bases and J by 9 bases, with 7 bases left in between. CDR1 and CDR2 from the germline V gene are MNHNY and SVGAGI (reference sequence). This CDR3 contains 12 residues. This CDR3 reads CASSYGGRELFF. The DNA of the CDR3 is TGTGCCAGCAGTTACGGCGGGCGGGAGCTGTTTTTT.

V usage is TRBV19 and J usage is TRBJ2-6; D is uncertain. Germline V gives CDR1 LNHDA, CDR2 SQIVND (reference sequence). CDR3 length: 14 residues. Trimming left V 9 bases short and J 0 bases short, with 9 bases between. CDR3 region: CASRILSGANVLTF. CDR3 nucleotide sequence: TGTGCCAGCAGAATTCTCTCTGGGGCCAACGTCCTGACTTTC.

The rearrangement links TRBV9 to TRBJ1-5, with 7 bases that match TRBD1. CDR3 size: 16 residues. V dropped 2 bases and J dropped 0; count of bases not matched to a gene: 5. Germline CDR1 is SGDLS and CDR2 is YYNGEE. The CDR3, as DNA: TGTGCCAGCAGCGTTGGCGGGACAGATAGCAATCAGCCCCAGCATTTT. This sequence encodes CASSVGGTDSNQPQHF.

This chain joins TRBV6-6 and TRBJ1-2; 7 positions match TRBD1. V lost 5 bases and J lost 0; bases outside the gene matches: 3. Germline V gives CDR1 MNHNY, CDR2 SVGAGI (reference sequence). CDR3 length equals 14 residues. Here the CDR3 reads CASSHRGANYGYTF. CDR3 DNA: TGTGCCAGCAGTCACAGGGGAGCTAACTATGGCTACACCTTC.